Sequencing of this T cell receptor (beta chain) was carried out in a study of neurological immune-mediated disorders. The CDR3 runs to 12 residues. Germline CDR1 KGHSH, CDR2 LQKENI. The germline V and J ends were trimmed by 4 bases and 4 bases, with 7 bases remaining between them. This clonotype was seen ten or more times. Its antigen is not identified. It was by 5'RACE with 10-nucleotide random UMIs that the cDNA was made. From 15-18 subjects, every sequencing run obtained over 160 million TCR-beta sequences. TCRdb itself ran the 5' RACE reads through MiXCR, one entry per CDR3 protein. The data contain about 36,000 distinct CDR3 sequences, about a tenth of them singletons. Whole-study results and caveats: Expanded clones shared no CDR3 amino acid sequences across subjects, suggesting private repertoires in all groups. HTLV-1-associated myelopathy led in TCR clonal expansion, while multiple sclerosis ranked lowest, below healthy controls.

This TCR was sampled from a woman in her twenties or thirties with HTLV-1-associated myelopathy (HAM/TSP). The sample consisted of PBMCs. This chain links TRBV18 with TRBJ1-1; D call uncertain. Written as DNA, the CDR3 is TGTGCCAGCTCACAGGGCTTCACTGAAGCTTTCTTT. It yields the protein CASSQGFTEAFF. The complete variable domain, with remaining parts taken from reference TRBV18 and TRBJ1-1, reads NAGVMQNPRHLVRRRGQEARLRCSPMKGHSHVYWYRQLPEEGLKFMVYLQKENIIDESGMPKERFSAEFPKEGPSILRIQQVVRGDSAAYFCASSQGFTEAFFGQGTRLTVV.